The 29 T cell receptor beta chains reported below all come from one sample, sequenced in a study of immune heterogeneity within non-small cell lung tumors. Bulk tumor genomic DNA was the template, and each sample received around 0.55 ug. Surgeons took several biopsies per primary tumor, spaced far apart, during surgery. The cohort was untreated, with newly diagnosed non-small cell lung cancer undergoing curative surgery. The TCR beta CDR3 region was amplified by multiplex PCR employing 32 V and 13 J primers. Each CDR3 protein is one row after TCRdb ran MiXCR on the multiplex PCR reads. The profile shows thousands of distinct CDR3 sequences, 20% to 25% of them singletons. The material sequenced was lung tumor tissue. The receptors were gathered from a man in his sixties with non-small cell lung cancer.

By its share, this clonotype is medium-sized. J is TRBJ1-5 and V is TRBV27, with a possible D match to TRBD1 (5 bases). V lost 5 bases to trimming and J lost 2 bases, with 13 bases between them. The CDR3 is 15 residues long. CDR1 MNHEY and CDR2 SMNVEV come from the germline V gene (reference sequence). This chain's CDR3 is CASSPQGYGNQPQHF. The CDR3 coding sequence is TGTGCCAGCAGTCCGCAGGGATACGGCAATCAGCCCCAGCATTTT.

A word on this clonotype: A read error may account for a junction end that differs from germline. V usage is TRBV6-2 or TRBV6-3 and J usage is TRBJ2-2; no definite D call. This CDR3 comprises 12 residues. Germline-derived CDR1 and CDR2 are MNHEY and SVGEGT. CDR3 sequence (DNA): TGTGCCGGCAGTCCACATTTAGGGGAGCTGTTTTTT. Amino acids: CAGSPHLGELFF.

Turning to this clonotype: A much more abundant neighbour one base away suggests this may be a read error. The V gene is TRBV7-3, the J gene TRBJ2-2; 10 positions agree with TRBD2. Germline lookup yields CDR1 SGHTA and CDR2 FQGTGA. The CDR3 has 18 amino acids. Written as DNA, the CDR3 is TGTGCCAGCAGCCCCCGAACTAGCGGGGCGCGTTGGACCGGGGAGCTGCTTTTT. It codes for CASSPRTSGARWTGELLF.

The sample holds many counts of this clonotype. The V and J genes are TRBV5-4 and TRBJ2-7; D uncertain. V lost 0 bases to trimming and J lost 3 bases, with 7 bases between them. Germline lookup yields CDR1 SGHNT and CDR2 YYREEE (reference sequence). The CDR3 covers 13 residues. The DNA for the CDR3 is TGTGCCAGCAGCTTGGATCCAGGCTACGAGCAGTACTTC. Residues: CASSLDPGYEQYF. Variable domain in full (rest from reference TRBV5-4 and TRBJ2-7): ETGVTQSPTHLIKTRGQQVTLRCSSQSGHNTVSWYQQALGQGPQFIFQYYREEENGRGNFPPRFSGLQFPNYSSELNVNALELDDSALYLCASSLDPGYEQYFGPGTRLTVT.

On this clonotype itself: Possible read error: a much larger clone is one base away. The gene calls are TRBV6-2 or TRBV6-3 and TRBJ2-1; D might be TRBD2 (6 bases). The germline V and J ends were trimmed by 8 bases and 3 bases, with 17 bases remaining between them. The CDR3 loop spans 15 amino acids. From germline, CDR1 is MNHEY and CDR2 SVGEGT. The CDR3 loop is CASVGWDSFYNEQFF. CDR3 sequence (DNA): TGTGCCAGCGTCGGATGGGACTCCTTCTACAATGAGCAGTTCTTC.

This clonotype was seen ten or more times. The chain has TRBV7-9 and TRBJ2-6; 10 nucleotides agree with TRBD1. The V gene end was trimmed by 5 bases and the J gene end by 3 bases; junction bases not matched to a gene: 4. Germline CDR1 SEHNR, CDR2 FQNEAQ (reference sequence). The CDR3 runs 16 residues. CDR3 protein: CASSPGQGVGANVLTF. The CDR3 region has the DNA TGTGCCAGCAGCCCCGGACAGGGGGTTGGGGCCAACGTCCTGACTTTC.

This clonotype rates as medium-sized (0.01 to 0.1%). V usage is TRBV10-3 and J usage is TRBJ1-1; 8 bases agree with TRBD1. Germline V gene lookup returns CDR1 ENHRY and CDR2 SYGVKD. J was trimmed by 1 base and V by 4 bases; bases with no gene match: 2. CDR3 length equals 14 residues. The CDR3 loop is CAISGGQANTEAFF. The DNA for the CDR3 is TGTGCCATCAGTGGGGGACAGGCGAACACTGAAGCTTTCTTT.

V gene TRBV6-1 combines with J gene TRBJ1-5; 8 nucleotides agree with TRBD1. This CDR3 has 17 amino acids. Germline CDR1 reads MNHNS; CDR2 reads SASEGT. V lost 5 bases, J lost 6 bases, and 15 bases stayed unmatched. The CDR3 region is CASSPFLRQGRGQPQHF. The CDR3 coding sequence is TGTGCCAGCAGTCCTTTCCTCCGACAGGGGCGGGGTCAGCCCCAGCATTTT.

This clonotype occurred a few times. One base away lies a much larger clone, so this may be a sequencing read error. The chain combines TRBV28 with TRBJ1-2, with TRBD1 matching over 9 bases. Trimming removed 11 bases from V and 4 bases from J; junction bases left unmatched: 14. The CDR3 runs to 15 residues. CDR1 MDHEN and CDR2 SYDVKM come from the germline V gene. The CDR3 spells CAGISTGTGSYGYTF. In nucleotides, the CDR3 is TGTGCCGGCATCTCTACCGGGACAGGGTCCTATGGCTACACCTTC.

This clonotype is classed as medium-sized. V and J are TRBV6-1 and TRBJ1-5, with 7 bases that match TRBD1. Germline loops: CDR1 MNHNS, CDR2 SASEGT. The CDR3 is 16 residues long. Germline trimming cut 1 base from V and 7 bases from J; bases unmatched to any gene: 10. The CDR3 DNA is TGTGCCAGCAGTGAAGGGCTTATGACAGGGAGCCAGCCCCAGCATTTT. This translates into CASSEGLMTGSQPQHF.

This chain connects TRBV15 to TRBJ2-5; D call uncertain. V was trimmed by 0 bases and J by 3 bases, leaving 8 bases between them. Germline V gene sequence: CDR1 LNHNV, CDR2 YYDKDF (reference sequence). This CDR3 contains 14 residues. DNA of the CDR3: TGTGCCACCAGCAGAGATTTGGCGGAAGAGACCCAGTACTTC. Its protein product is CATSRDLAEETQYF.

This clonotype was seen repeatedly, ten times or more. The genes are TRBV28 and TRBJ1-1; 7 bases match TRBD1. V was clipped by 6 bases and J by 2 bases; unmatched bases: 6. CDR3 length equals 14 residues. Germline-derived CDR1 and CDR2 are MDHEN and SYDVKM. CDR3 in amino acids: CASRPQGGNTEAFF. CDR3 DNA sequence: TGTGCCAGCAGACCTCAGGGGGGCAACACTGAAGCTTTCTTT.

By share, this clonotype ranks as medium-sized. The rearrangement uses TRBV30 and TRBJ2-7; D gene unclear. V was shortened by 0 bases and J by 4 bases, with 7 bases between the two germline ends. Germline V gene data show CDR1 as GTSNPN and CDR2 as SVGIG (reference sequence). The CDR3 has 12 residues. Written as DNA, the CDR3 is TGTGCCTGGAGTGTACAAGATTACGAGCAGTACTTC. Residues: CAWSVQDYEQYF. The whole variable domain, remainder taken from reference TRBV30 and TRBJ2-7, is SQTIHQWPATLVQPVGSPLSLECTVEGTSNPNLYWYRQAAGRGLQLLFYSVGIGQISSEVPQNLSASRPQDRQFILSSKKLLLSDSGFYLCAWSVQDYEQYFGPGTRLTVT.

Sample share makes this clonotype medium-sized. The genes are TRBV28 and TRBJ1-1, with 8 positions matching TRBD1. The CDR3 spans 15 residues. With V trimmed by 8 bases and J by 4 bases, 12 bases remained unmatched. Germline CDR1 and CDR2: MDHEN and SYDVKM. CDR3 residues: CASATQTGASTEAFF. DNA for the CDR3: TGTGCCAGCGCAACACAGACAGGGGCGAGCACTGAAGCTTTCTTT.

This clonotype qualifies as medium-sized. The V gene is TRBV2, the J gene TRBJ2-3, with 10 bases identical to TRBD2. V dropped 3 bases and J dropped 5; count of bases not matched to a gene: 5. The CDR3 runs to 15 residues. CDR1 SNHLY and CDR2 FYNNEI come from the germline V gene. For the CDR3, the DNA is TGTGCCAGCAGTGAGGTAGCGGGAGGAGGAGATACGCAGTATTTT. Its protein product is CASSEVAGGGDTQYF.

Judged by abundance, this clonotype is medium-sized. The chain carries TRBV3-1 and TRBJ2-7; 9 bases align to TRBD2. The CDR3 spans 15 residues. CDR1 and CDR2 from the germline V gene are LGHDT and YNNKEL (reference sequence). V lost 6 bases, J lost 1 base, and 7 bases stayed unmatched. This CDR3 reads CASSPPTSGSYEQYF. For the CDR3, the DNA is TGTGCCAGCAGTCCACCGACTAGCGGATCCTACGAGCAGTACTTC.

This clonotype is medium-sized (0.01 to 0.1%) within its sample. The CDR3 nucleotides read TGTGCCAGCAGTTCTTTTTTGGACACCCTCAAAGGCTACACCTTC. Translated, it gives CASSSFLDTLKGYTF. The chain links TRBV28 to TRBJ1-2; the D gene is possibly TRBD1 (5 bases). The length of the CDR3 is 15 residues. The V end was cut by 4 bases, the J end by 8 bases, with 20 bases between. Germline CDR1 MDHEN, CDR2 SYDVKM.

This clonotype is categorized as medium-sized. The chain couples TRBV6-1 to TRBJ1-6; D may be TRBD1 (5 bases). Trimming left V 8 bases short and J 7 bases short, with 12 bases between. The length of the CDR3 is 13 residues. Germline loops: CDR1 MNHNS, CDR2 SASEGT. CDR3 sequence: CASGDGLNSPLHF. The CDR3 nucleotides read TGTGCCAGCGGGGACGGGCTCAATTCACCCCTCCACTTT.

This clonotype has a handful of counts. The J gene is TRBJ2-6, the V gene TRBV7-9, with D perhaps matching TRBD2 (5 bases). The CDR3 extends over 14 amino acids. The V end was cut by 5 bases, the J end by 0 bases, with 5 bases between. Germline V lookup: CDR1 SEHNR, CDR2 FQNEAQ (reference sequence). The CDR3 protein is CASSGSSGANVLTF. Written as DNA, the CDR3 is TGTGCCAGCAGCGGGAGCTCTGGGGCCAACGTCCTGACTTTC.

This clonotype rates as medium-sized (0.01 to 0.1%). The rearrangement joins TRBV20-1 to TRBJ2-3, with D possibly TRBD1 on 5 matching bases. V lost 2 bases to trimming and J lost 4 bases, with 19 bases between them. The germline CDR1 and CDR2 sequences are DFQATT and SNEGSKA (reference sequence). The CDR3 extends over 16 amino acids. In DNA, the CDR3 is TGCAGTGCTAGATCCCCACGGGCGGAAGGGGCAGATACGCAGTATTTT. Protein product: CSARSPRAEGADTQYF.

Notes on this clonotype: No conserved phenylalanine or tryptophan is present at the end of the CDR3, so a read error is the likely explanation. V is TRBV19 and J is TRBJ1-6; D unclear. Germline V lookup: CDR1 LNHDA, CDR2 SQIVND (reference sequence). The CDR3 consists of 14 residues. V lost 6 bases, J lost 7 bases, and 13 bases lay in between. The CDR3 region has the DNA TGTGCCAGTAGCATGGGTTCTTCAAATTCACCCCTCCACTTA. Translated: CASSMGSSNSPLHL.

This clonotype is judged large (0.1 to 1%). The chain has TRBV11-2 and TRBJ1-2, with 7 bases fitting TRBD1. The CDR3 totals 15 residues. The V segment lost 5 bases and the J segment 0 bases; nucleotides outside the gene matches: 6. Germline CDR1 is SGHAT and CDR2 is FQNNGV. The CDR3, as DNA: TGTGCCAGCAGCGCAGACAGGGAGGCTAACTATGGCTACACCTTC. This encodes CASSADREANYGYTF.

As to this clonotype: An end of the junction does not agree with germline; a read error may underlie this. The chain combines TRBV14 with TRBJ2-3; D is undetermined. Germline V gene sequence: CDR1 SGHDN, CDR2 FVKESK. This CDR3 is built from 14 residues. The CDR3 DNA follows: TGTGCCAGCATCCAAGGATTTTATCCAGATACGCAGTATTTT. Protein: CASIQGFYPDTQYF.

The rearrangement links TRBV5-6 to TRBJ2-1; D is unresolved. The CDR3 runs to 12 residues. Germline loops: CDR1 SGHDT, CDR2 YYEEEE. V was trimmed by 5 bases and J by 6 bases, leaving 9 bases between them. CDR3 DNA: TGTGCCAGCAGGTCTCTCAGCAATGAGCAGTTCTTC. This sequence encodes CASRSLSNEQFF.

In the case of this clonotype: This could be a read error, since a much larger clone is one nucleotide away. The J gene is TRBJ1-2, the V gene TRBV20-1; TRBD1 matches at 7 bases. The CDR3 loop spans 14 amino acids. The germline V gene encodes CDR1 DFQATT and CDR2 SNEGSKA (reference sequence). With V trimmed by 6 bases and J by 8 bases, 15 bases remained unmatched. For the CDR3, the DNA is TGCAGTGCCAACCCCTTCGACAGGGCGGAGGGCTACACCTTC. Amino acid sequence: CSANPFDRAEGYTF.

Judged by abundance, this clonotype is medium-sized. The J gene is TRBJ2-7, the V gene TRBV5-1; possible D gene TRBD2, 5 bases. The length of the CDR3 is 15 residues. Deletions cut 0 bases from V and 0 bases from J, with 10 bases between. Germline values: CDR1 SGHRS, CDR2 YFSETQ. This chain's CDR3 is CASSLAGISSYEQYF. Here the CDR3 DNA reads TGCGCCAGCAGCTTGGCCGGGATAAGCTCCTACGAGCAGTACTTC.

This clonotype is judged medium-sized. The rearrangement joins TRBV4-2 to TRBJ2-1; either TRBD1 or TRBD2 may supply D (6 bases each). Trimming removed 2 bases at V and 9 bases at J, with 23 bases between. The germline gives CDR1 LGHNA, CDR2 YNFKEQ. The CDR3 length is 17 residues. In nucleotides, the CDR3 is TGTGCCAGCAGCCAAACACTGGACAGACTTAGCGGTGGTGAGCAGTTCTTC. Its protein is CASSQTLDRLSGGEQFF.

This clonotype was recorded a few times. Just one base apart from a much larger clone, this may be a read error. The CDR3 coding sequence is TGTGCCAGCAGCTTAGTACTGGACCCAACCTTTACCGGGGAGCTGGTTTTT. It specifies CASSLVLDPTFTGELVF. The chain joins TRBV11-2 to TRBJ2-2, with D perhaps TRBD2 (5 bases). The CDR3 is 17 amino acids. Looked up from germline, CDR1 is SGHAT and CDR2 is FQNNGV.

Comments on this clonotype: This sequence may be a read error, since a much larger clone differs from it by one base. The rearrangement links TRBV6-2 or TRBV6-3 to TRBJ1-1; the D is unclear. CDR3 size: 14 residues. V was shortened by 3 bases and J by 10 bases, with 18 bases between the two germline ends. The germline gives CDR1 MNHEY, CDR2 SVGEGT. The CDR3 coding sequence is TGTGCCAGCAGTTATGACGGCCGAACCCCTGGAGCTTTCTTT. It yields the protein CASSYDGRTPGAFF.